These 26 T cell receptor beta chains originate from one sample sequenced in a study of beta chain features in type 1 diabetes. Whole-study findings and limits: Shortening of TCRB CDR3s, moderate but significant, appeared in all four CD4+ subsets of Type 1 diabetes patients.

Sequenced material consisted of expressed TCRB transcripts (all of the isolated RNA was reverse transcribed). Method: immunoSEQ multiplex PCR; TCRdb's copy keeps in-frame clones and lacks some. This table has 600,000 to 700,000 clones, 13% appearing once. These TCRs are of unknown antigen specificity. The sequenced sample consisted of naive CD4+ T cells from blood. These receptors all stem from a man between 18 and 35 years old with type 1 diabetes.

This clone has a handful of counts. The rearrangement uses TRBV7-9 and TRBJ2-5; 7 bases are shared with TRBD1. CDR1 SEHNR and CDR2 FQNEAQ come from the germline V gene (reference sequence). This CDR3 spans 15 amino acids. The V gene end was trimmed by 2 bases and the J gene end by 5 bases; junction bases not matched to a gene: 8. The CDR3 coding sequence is TGTGCCAGCAGCTTATTCGCGACAGGGATGGAGACCCAGTACTTC. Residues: CASSLFATGMETQYF.

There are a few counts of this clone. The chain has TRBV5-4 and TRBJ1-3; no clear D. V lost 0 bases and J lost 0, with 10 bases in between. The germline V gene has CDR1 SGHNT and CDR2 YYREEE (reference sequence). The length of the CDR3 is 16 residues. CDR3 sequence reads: CASSLAGQLSGNTIYF. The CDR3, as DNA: TGTGCCAGCAGCTTGGCAGGCCAGCTCTCTGGAAACACCATATATTTT.

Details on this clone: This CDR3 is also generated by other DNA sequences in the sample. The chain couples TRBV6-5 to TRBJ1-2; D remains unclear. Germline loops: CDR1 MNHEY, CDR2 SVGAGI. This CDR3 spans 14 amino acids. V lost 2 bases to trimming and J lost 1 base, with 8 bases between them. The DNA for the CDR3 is TGTGCCAGCAGTTACGGCAGGCGTAACTATGGCTACACCTTC. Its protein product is CASSYGRRNYGYTF.

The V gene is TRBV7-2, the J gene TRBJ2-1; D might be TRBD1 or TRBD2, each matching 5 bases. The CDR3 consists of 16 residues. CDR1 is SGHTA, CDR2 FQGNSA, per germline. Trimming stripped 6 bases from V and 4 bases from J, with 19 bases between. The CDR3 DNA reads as TGTGCCAGCAGAATCATTAAGGGACCACTATACAATGAGCAGTTCTTC. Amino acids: CASRIIKGPLYNEQFF.

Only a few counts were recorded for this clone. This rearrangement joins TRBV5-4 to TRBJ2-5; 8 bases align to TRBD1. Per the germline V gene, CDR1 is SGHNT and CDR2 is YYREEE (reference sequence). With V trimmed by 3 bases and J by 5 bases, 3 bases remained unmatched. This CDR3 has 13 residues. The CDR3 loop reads CASSWQGAETQYF. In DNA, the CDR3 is TGTGCCAGCAGCTGGCAGGGGGCTGAGACCCAGTACTTC. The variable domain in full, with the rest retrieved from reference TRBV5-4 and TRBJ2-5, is ETGVTQSPTHLIKTRGQQVTLRCSSQSGHNTVSWYQQALGQGPQFIFQYYREEENGRGNFPPRFSGLQFPNYSSELNVNALELDDSALYLCASSWQGAETQYFGPGTRLLVL.

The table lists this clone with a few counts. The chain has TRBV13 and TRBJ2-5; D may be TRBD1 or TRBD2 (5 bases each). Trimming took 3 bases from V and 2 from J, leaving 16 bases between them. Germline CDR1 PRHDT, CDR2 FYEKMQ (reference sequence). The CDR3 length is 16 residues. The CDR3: CASSLPGTGEQETQYF. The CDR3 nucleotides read TGTGCCAGCAGCTTGCCGGGAACAGGCGAACAAGAGACCCAGTACTTC.

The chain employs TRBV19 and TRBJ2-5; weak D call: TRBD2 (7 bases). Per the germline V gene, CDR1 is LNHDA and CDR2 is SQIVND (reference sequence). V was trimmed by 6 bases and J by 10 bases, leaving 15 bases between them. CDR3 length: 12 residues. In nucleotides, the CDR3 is TGTGCCAGTAGGCAACAGGGAGGGTACCAGTACTTC. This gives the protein CASRQQGGYQYF.

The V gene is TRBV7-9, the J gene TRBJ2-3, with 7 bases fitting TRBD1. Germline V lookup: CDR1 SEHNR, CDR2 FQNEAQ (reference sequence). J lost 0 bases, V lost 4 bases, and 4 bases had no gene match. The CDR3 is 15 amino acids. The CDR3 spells CASSSTGASTDTQYF. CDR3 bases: TGTGCCAGCAGCTCAACAGGGGCTAGCACAGATACGCAGTATTTT.

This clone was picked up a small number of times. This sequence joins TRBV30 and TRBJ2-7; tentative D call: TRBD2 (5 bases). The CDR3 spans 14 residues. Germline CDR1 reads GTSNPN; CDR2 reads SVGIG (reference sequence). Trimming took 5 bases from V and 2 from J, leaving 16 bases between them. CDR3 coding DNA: TGTGCCTGGGGCCCCGGGGTTCGGGCCTACGAGCAGTACTTC. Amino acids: CAWGPGVRAYEQYF.

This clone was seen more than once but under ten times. The CDR3 DNA is TGTGCCGGAAAAGGGGGGTACGGGTCACCCCTCCACTTT. It yields the protein CAGKGGYGSPLHF. This sequence joins TRBV6-1 and TRBJ1-6; D perhaps matches TRBD1 (6 bases). This CDR3 region has 13 residues. Germline CDR1 MNHNS, CDR2 SASEGT. V shed 11 bases and J shed 10 bases, with 18 bases lying between them.

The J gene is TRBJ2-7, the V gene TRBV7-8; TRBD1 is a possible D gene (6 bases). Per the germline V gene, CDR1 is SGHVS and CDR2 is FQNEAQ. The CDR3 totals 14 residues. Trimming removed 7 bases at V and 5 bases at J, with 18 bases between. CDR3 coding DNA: TGTGCCAGCACCAATAATAGGGGGAACCACGAGCAGTACTTC. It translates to CASTNNRGNHEQYF.

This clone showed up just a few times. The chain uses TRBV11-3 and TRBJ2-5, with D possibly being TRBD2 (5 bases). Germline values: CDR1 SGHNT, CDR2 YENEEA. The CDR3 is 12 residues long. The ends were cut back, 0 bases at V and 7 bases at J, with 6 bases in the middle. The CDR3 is CASSLDRGTQYF. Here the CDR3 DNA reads TGTGCCAGCAGCTTAGATCGGGGGACCCAGTACTTC.

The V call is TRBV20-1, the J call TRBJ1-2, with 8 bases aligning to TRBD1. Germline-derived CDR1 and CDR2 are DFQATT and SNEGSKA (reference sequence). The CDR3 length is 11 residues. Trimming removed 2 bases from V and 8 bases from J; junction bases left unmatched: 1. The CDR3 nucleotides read TGCAGTGCTAGACGGACAGGGGGCTACACCTTC. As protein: CSARRTGGYTF.

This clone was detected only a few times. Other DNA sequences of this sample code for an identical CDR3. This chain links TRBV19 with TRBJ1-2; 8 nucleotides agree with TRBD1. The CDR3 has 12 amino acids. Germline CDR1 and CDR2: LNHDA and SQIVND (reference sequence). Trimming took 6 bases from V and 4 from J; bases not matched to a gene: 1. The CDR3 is CASSGQGYGYTF. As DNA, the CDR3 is TGTGCCAGTAGCGGACAGGGCTATGGCTACACCTTC.

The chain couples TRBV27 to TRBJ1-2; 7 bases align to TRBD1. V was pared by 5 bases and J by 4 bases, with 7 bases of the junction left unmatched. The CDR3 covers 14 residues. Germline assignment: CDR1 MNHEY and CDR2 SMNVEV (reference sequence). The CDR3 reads CASSPEGTVYGYTF. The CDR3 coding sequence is TGTGCCAGCAGTCCGGAAGGGACAGTCTATGGCTACACCTTC.

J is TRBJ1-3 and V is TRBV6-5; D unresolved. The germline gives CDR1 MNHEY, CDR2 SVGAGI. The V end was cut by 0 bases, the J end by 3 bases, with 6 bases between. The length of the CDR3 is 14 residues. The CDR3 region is CASSYSTLGNTIYF. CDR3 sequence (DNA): TGTGCCAGCAGTTACTCTACGCTTGGAAACACCATATATTTT.

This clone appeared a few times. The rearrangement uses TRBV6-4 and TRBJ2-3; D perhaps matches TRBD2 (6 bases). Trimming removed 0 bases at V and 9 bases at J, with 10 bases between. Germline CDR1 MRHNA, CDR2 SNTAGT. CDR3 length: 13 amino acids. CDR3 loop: CASSDSGGYTQYF. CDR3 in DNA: TGTGCCAGCAGTGACTCGGGGGGATACACGCAGTATTTT.

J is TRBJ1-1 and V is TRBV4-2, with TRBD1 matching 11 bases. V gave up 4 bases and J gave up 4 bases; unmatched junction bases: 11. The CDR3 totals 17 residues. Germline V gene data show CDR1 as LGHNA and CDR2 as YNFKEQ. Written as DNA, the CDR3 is TGTGCCAGCAGCCCCACGGGACAGGGGGACACTGTCACTGAAGCTTTCTTT. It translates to CASSPTGQGDTVTEAFF.

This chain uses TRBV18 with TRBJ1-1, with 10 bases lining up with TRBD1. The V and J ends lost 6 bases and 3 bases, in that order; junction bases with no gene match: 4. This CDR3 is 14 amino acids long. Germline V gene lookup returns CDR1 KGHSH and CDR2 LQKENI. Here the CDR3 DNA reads TGTGCCAGCTCGCTGGGACAGGGGTACACTGAAGCTTTCTTT. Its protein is CASSLGQGYTEAFF.

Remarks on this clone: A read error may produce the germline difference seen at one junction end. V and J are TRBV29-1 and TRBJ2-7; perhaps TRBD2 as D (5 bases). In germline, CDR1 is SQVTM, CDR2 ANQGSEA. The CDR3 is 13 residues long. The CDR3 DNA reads TGCAGCGTGGAAGGGCCGGGAAGCTACGAGCAGTACTTC. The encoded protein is CSVEGPGSYEQYF.

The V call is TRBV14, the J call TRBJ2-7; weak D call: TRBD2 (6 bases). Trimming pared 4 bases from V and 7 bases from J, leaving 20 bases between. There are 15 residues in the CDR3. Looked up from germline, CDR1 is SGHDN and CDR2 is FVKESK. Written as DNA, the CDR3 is TGTGCCAGCAGCCTAATACTAGCCGTCCCCTGGGAGCAGTACTTC. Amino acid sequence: CASSLILAVPWEQYF.

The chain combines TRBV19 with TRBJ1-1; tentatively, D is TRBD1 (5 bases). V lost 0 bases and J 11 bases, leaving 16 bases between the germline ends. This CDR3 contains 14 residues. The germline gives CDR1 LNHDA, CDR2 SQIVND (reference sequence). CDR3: CASSIDEWDAAAFF. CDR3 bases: TGTGCCAGTAGTATAGATGAATGGGACGCAGCCGCTTTCTTT.

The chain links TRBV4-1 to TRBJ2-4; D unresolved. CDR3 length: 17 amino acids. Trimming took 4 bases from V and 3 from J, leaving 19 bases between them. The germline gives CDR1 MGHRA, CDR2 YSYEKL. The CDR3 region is CASSRTDQDVGKNIQYF. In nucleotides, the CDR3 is TGCGCCAGCAGCCGTACCGACCAGGACGTCGGCAAAAACATTCAGTACTTC.

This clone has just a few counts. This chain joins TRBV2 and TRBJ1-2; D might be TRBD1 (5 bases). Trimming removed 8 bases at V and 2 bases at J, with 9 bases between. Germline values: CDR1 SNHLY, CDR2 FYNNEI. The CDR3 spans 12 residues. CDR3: CASGGTNYGYTF. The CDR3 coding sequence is TGTGCCAGCGGGGGAACGAACTATGGCTACACCTTC.

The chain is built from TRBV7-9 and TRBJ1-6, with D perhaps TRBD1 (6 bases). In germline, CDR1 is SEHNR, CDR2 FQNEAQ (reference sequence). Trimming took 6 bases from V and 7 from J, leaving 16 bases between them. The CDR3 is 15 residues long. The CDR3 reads CASRDRGQGNSPLHF. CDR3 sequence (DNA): TGTGCCAGCAGAGACCGAGGGCAGGGGAATTCACCCCTCCACTTT.

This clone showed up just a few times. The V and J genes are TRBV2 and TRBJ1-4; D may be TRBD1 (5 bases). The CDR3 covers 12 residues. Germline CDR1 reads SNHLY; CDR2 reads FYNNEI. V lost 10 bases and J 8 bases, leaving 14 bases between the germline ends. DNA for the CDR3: TGTGCCACCCGCCCGGGGGGGGAAAAACTGTTTTTT. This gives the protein CATRPGGEKLFF. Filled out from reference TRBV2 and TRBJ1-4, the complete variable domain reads EPEVTQTPSHQVTQMGQEVILRCVPISNHLYFYWYRQILGQKVEFLVSFYNNEISEKSEIFDDQFSVERPDGSNFTLKIRSTKLEDSAMYFCATRPGGEKLFFGSGTQLSVL.